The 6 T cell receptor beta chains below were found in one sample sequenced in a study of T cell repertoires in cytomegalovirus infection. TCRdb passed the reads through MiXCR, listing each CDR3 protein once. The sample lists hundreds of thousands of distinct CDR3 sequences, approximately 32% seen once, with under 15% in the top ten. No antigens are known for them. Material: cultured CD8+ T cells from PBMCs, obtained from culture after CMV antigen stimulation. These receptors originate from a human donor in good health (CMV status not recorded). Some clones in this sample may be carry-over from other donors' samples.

CDR3: CASSQDLPRAHSYEQYV. The DNA for the CDR3 is TGCGCCAGCAGCCAAGATCTGCCTAGAGCCCACTCCTACGAGCAGTACGTC. This chain uses TRBV4-3 with TRBJ2-7; no definite D call. Looked up from germline, CDR1 is LGHNA and CDR2 is YSLEER. CDR3 length equals 17 residues. The V end lost 0 bases, the J end lost 0 bases, and 15 bases lay between the germline ends.

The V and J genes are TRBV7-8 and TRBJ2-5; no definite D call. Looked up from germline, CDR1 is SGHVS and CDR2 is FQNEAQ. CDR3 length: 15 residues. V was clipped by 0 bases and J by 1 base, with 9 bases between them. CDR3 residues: CASSLAHRIQETQYF. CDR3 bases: TGTGCCAGCAGCTTAGCGCATCGCATCCAAGAGACCCAGTACTTC.

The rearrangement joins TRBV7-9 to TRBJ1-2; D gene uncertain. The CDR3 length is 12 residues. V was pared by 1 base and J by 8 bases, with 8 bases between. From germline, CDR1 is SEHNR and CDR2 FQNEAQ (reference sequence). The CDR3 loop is CASSLGHQGYTF. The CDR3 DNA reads TGTGCCAGCAGCTTAGGTCACCAGGGCTACACCTTC.

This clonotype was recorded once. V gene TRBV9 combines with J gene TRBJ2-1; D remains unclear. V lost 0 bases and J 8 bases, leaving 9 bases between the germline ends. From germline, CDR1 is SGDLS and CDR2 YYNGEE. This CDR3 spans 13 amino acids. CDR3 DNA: TGTGCCAGCAGCGTAGACAGCGTCTATGAGCAGTTCTTC. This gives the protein CASSVDSVYEQFF.

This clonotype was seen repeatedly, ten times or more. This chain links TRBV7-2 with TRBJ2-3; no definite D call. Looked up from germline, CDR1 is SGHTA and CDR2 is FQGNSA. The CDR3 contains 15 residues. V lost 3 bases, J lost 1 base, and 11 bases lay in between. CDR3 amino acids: CASSFGSLGTDTQYF. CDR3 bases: TGTGCCAGCAGCTTTGGTAGTTTAGGCACAGATACGCAGTATTTT.

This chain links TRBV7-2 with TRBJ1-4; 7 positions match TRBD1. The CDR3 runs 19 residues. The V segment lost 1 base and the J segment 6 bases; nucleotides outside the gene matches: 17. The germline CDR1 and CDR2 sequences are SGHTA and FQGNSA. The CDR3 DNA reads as TGTGCCAGCAGCTTAGTAGGGCGGGACAGAAACCTAGCGCATGAAAAACTGTTTTTT. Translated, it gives CASSLVGRDRNLAHEKLFF.